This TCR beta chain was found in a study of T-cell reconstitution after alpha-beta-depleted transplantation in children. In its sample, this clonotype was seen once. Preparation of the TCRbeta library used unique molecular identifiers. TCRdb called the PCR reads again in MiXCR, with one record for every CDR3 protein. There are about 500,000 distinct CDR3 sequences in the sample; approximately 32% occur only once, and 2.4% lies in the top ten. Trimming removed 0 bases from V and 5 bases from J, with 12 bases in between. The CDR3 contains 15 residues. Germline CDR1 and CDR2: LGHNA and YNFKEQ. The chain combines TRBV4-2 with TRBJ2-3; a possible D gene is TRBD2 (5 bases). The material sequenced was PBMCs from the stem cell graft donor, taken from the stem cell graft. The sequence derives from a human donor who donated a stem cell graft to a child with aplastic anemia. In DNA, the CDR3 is TGTGCCAGCAGCCAAGATGTTAGGACTGGAGATACGCAGTATTTT. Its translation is CASSQDVRTGDTQYF.